The 32 T cell receptor beta chains in this list originate from one sample, sequenced in a study of identical twins. TCRdb re-called the 5' RACE reads through MiXCR, storing one row per CDR3 protein. The sample carries about 460,000 distinct CDR3 sequences, 13% to 15% recorded once. This same sample was also part of a study on yellow fever vaccine responses in identical twins.

Sequenced input: CD4+ T cells sorted from blood. These receptors came from a woman between 18 and 29 years old in good health.

The chain combines TRBV2 with TRBJ2-3; 7 bases fit TRBD2. The CDR3 loop spans 16 amino acids. CDR1 SNHLY and CDR2 FYNNEI come from the germline V gene. V lost 4 bases and J lost 2; bases outside the gene matches: 9. In DNA, the CDR3 is TGTGCCAGCAGTGCTTTGAGCGGGGCCACCACAGATACGCAGTATTTT. It encodes CASSALSGATTDTQYF. Full variable domain (rest looked up from reference TRBV2 and TRBJ2-3): EPEVTQTPSHQVTQMGQEVILRCVPISNHLYFYWYRQILGQKVEFLVSFYNNEISEKSEIFDDQFSVERPDGSNFTLKIRSTKLEDSAMYFCASSALSGATTDTQYFGPGTRLTVL.

This clonotype was seen a few times. The gene calls are TRBV6-1 and TRBJ2-5, with D unclear. V lost 4 bases and J lost 5, with 5 bases in between. The CDR3 totals 11 residues. Germline V gives CDR1 MNHNS, CDR2 SASEGT. The CDR3 DNA follows: TGTGCCAGCAGTGGGTTCGAGACCCAGTACTTC. Translating it yields CASSGFETQYF.

V gene TRBV6-2 or TRBV6-3 combines with J gene TRBJ2-1, with TRBD2 matching 12 bases. V shed 5 bases, J shed 10 bases, and the junction held 9 bases outside the gene matches. Germline V gives CDR1 MNHEY, CDR2 SVGEGT. The length of the CDR3 is 15 residues. Written as DNA, the CDR3 is TGTGCCAGCAGTCCCCGGCTAGCGGGAGGGAAGGAGCAGTTCTTC. This codes for CASSPRLAGGKEQFF.

This clonotype was counted a few times. V is TRBV20-1 and J is TRBJ2-3; 14 bases map to TRBD2. The CDR3 covers 18 residues. The ends lost 4 bases at V and 4 bases at J; junction bases unmatched: 13. Germline V CDR1 and CDR2: DFQATT, SNEGSKA (reference sequence). CDR3 loop: CSAKPHGTSGRFADTQYF. The CDR3 DNA reads as TGCAGTGCTAAACCCCACGGGACTAGCGGGAGATTCGCAGATACGCAGTATTTT.

This clonotype has a count of ten or more. The junction and the germline gene differ at one end; a read error may be behind it. The V and J genes are TRBV5-1 and TRBJ2-2; TRBD1 or TRBD2 may be the D gene (5 bases each). The CDR3 has 14 residues. Germline CDR1 is SGHRS and CDR2 is YFSETQ. The CDR3 is CASSLEGSTGELFF. The CDR3 region has the DNA TGTGCCAGCAGCCTAGAGGGGAGCACCGGGGAGCTGTTTTTT.

V gene TRBV12-3 or TRBV12-4 combines with J gene TRBJ1-5, with D unresolved. V was cut by 7 bases and J by 9 bases, with 13 bases left in between. The CDR3 length is 12 residues. CDR3 residues: CASNREDRPQHF. The CDR3, as DNA: TGTGCCAGCAACCGAGAGGACCGGCCCCAGCATTTT.

The CDR3 nucleotides are TGCAGTGCTATAAGCCCGACAGGGGACGAGCAGTACTTC. Its translation: CSAISPTGDEQYF. The rearrangement joins TRBV20-1 to TRBJ2-7, with 8 bases that match TRBD1. Germline V gene lookup returns CDR1 DFQATT and CDR2 SNEGSKA (reference sequence). J lost 5 bases, V lost 4 bases, and 7 bases had no gene match. The CDR3 has 13 amino acids.

This clonotype came up many times. The rearrangement links TRBV12-3 or TRBV12-4 to TRBJ2-3; tentative D call: TRBD1 (5 bases). The CDR3 consists of 15 residues. Trimming took 4 bases from V and 2 from J, leaving 13 bases between them. CDR3 coding DNA: TGTGCCAGCAGTTCCGCAGGGTCTTACACAGATACGCAGTATTTT. Translating it yields CASSSAGSYTDTQYF.

The chain has TRBV20-1 and TRBJ2-3; unclear D gene. The length of the CDR3 is 12 residues. The V gene's germline CDR1 is DFQATT and CDR2 SNEGSKA (reference sequence). Trimming took off 3 bases at V and 4 bases at J, with 8 bases between the two ends. CDR3 protein: CSARLGPDTQYF. The CDR3 region has the DNA TGCAGTGCTAGGCTTGGTCCAGATACGCAGTATTTT.

The table lists this clonotype with many counts. The chain is built from TRBV3-1 and TRBJ2-1, with 8 positions matching TRBD2. From germline, CDR1 is LGHDT and CDR2 YNNKEL (reference sequence). V was clipped by 4 bases and J by 10 bases; unmatched bases: 9. CDR3 length equals 14 residues. CDR3 in amino acids: CASSPYGLAWEQFF. CDR3 bases: TGTGCCAGCAGCCCTTACGGACTAGCATGGGAGCAGTTCTTC.

This clonotype was seen a handful of times. The chain uses TRBV20-1 and TRBJ1-1; a possible D gene is TRBD1 (5 bases). V was pared by 3 bases and J by 5 bases, with 10 bases between. The CDR3 length is 12 residues. Germline CDR1 DFQATT, CDR2 SNEGSKA (reference sequence). The CDR3 sequence: CSASPGGTEAFF. In DNA form, the CDR3 reads TGCAGTGCTAGTCCCGGGGGGACTGAAGCTTTCTTT.

The chain links TRBV20-1 to TRBJ2-7, with D unresolved. Germline values: CDR1 DFQATT, CDR2 SNEGSKA (reference sequence). The CDR3 length is 12 residues. Deletions cut 6 bases from V and 0 bases from J, with 9 bases between. The CDR3 DNA reads as TGCAGTGCCCTGGGCTACTCCTACGAGCAGTACTTC. Translated, it gives CSALGYSYEQYF.

This clonotype has just a few counts. This sequence joins TRBV20-1 and TRBJ1-3; the D gene is possibly TRBD1 (6 bases). Looked up from germline, CDR1 is DFQATT and CDR2 is SNEGSKA (reference sequence). V lost 6 bases and J lost 4, with 19 bases in between. The CDR3 is 15 amino acids. The CDR3 protein is CSATMDSRQGNTIYF. CDR3 nucleotides: TGCAGTGCCACGATGGACAGTCGTCAAGGAAACACCATATATTTT.

This rearrangement joins TRBV7-2 to TRBJ2-3, with 11 positions matching TRBD2. Per the germline V gene, CDR1 is SGHTA and CDR2 is FQGNSA. Trimming removed 4 bases from V and 1 base from J; junction bases left unmatched: 4. The CDR3 sequence is 16 residues long. CDR3 loop: CASSSQLAGGTDTQYF. Here the CDR3 DNA reads TGTGCCAGCAGCTCCCAACTAGCGGGGGGCACAGATACGCAGTATTTT.

This clonotype was detected a few times. V and J are TRBV6-1 and TRBJ2-7; 8 positions match TRBD1. V lost 6 bases, J lost 6 bases, and 13 bases stayed unmatched. The CDR3 covers 15 residues. The germline V gene encodes CDR1 MNHNS and CDR2 SASEGT. The CDR3 loop reads CASRPMDGQGSEQYF. The CDR3 bases are TGTGCCAGCAGACCTATGGACGGACAGGGCAGCGAGCAGTACTTC.

This chain uses TRBV15 with TRBJ2-3; the match to TRBD2 covers 7 bases. Trimming took 0 bases from V and 1 from J; bases not matched to a gene: 4. The V gene's germline CDR1 is LNHNV and CDR2 YYDKDF (reference sequence). This CDR3 comprises 16 residues. CDR3 coding DNA: TGTGCCACCAGCAGAGATCAGGCGGGGGGCACAGATACGCAGTATTTT. Translated, it gives CATSRDQAGGTDTQYF.

With respect to this clonotype: Since a much larger clone is just one base distant, this may be a read error. The rearrangement joins TRBV5-1 to TRBJ2-1; unclear D gene. The CDR3 sequence is 16 residues long. The V and J ends lost 0 bases and 1 base respectively, with 11 bases between them. Per germline, CDR1 SGHRS and CDR2 YFSETQ. The CDR3 region has the DNA TGCGCCAGCAGCTTGGGACCGGGCATTTCCTACAATGAGCAGTTCTTC. Translation gives CASSLGPGISYNEQFF.

This clonotype has more than one count but fewer than ten. CDR3 bases: TGTGCCAGCAGTCAAACCGGCACCAAGATCTATGAGCAGTTCTTC. This encodes CASSQTGTKIYEQFF. The chain combines TRBV28 with TRBJ2-1; D remains ambiguous. Germline CDR1 MDHEN, CDR2 SYDVKM. The V end was cut by 5 bases, the J end by 8 bases, with 19 bases between. The CDR3 has 15 residues.

This clonotype came up a few times. The chain employs TRBV15 and TRBJ1-5, with TRBD1 as a possible D gene (5 bases). The V gene's germline CDR1 is LNHNV and CDR2 YYDKDF (reference sequence). The CDR3 runs 11 residues. The CDR3 loop is CATGPDQPQHF. DNA for the CDR3: TGTGCTACAGGCCCAGATCAGCCCCAGCATTTT.

The CDR3 loop reads CASSFGGAGELFF. Written as DNA, the CDR3 is TGTGCCAGCAGCTTTGGAGGAGCCGGGGAGCTGTTTTTT. The V gene is TRBV11-2, the J gene TRBJ2-2; D perhaps matches TRBD2 (5 bases). The V gene's germline CDR1 is SGHAT and CDR2 FQNNGV. The CDR3 is 13 amino acids. V lost 3 bases and J 6 bases, leaving 8 bases between the germline ends. Looking up the rest from reference TRBV11-2 and TRBJ2-2 gives the full variable domain: EAGVAQSPRYKIIEKRQSVAFWCNPISGHATLYWYQQILGQGPKLLIQFQNNGVVDDSQLPKDRFSAERLKGVDSTLKIQPAKLEDSAVYLCASSFGGAGELFFGEGSRLTVL.

The V and J genes are TRBV29-1 and TRBJ1-3; D gene ambiguous. Trimming pared 7 bases from V and 4 bases from J, leaving 14 bases between. Germline CDR1 SQVTM, CDR2 ANQGSEA. CDR3 size: 13 residues. The DNA of the CDR3 is TGCAGCGGGTATGGCCGTGGGGGAAACACCATATATTTT. Protein: CSGYGRGGNTIYF.

There are a few counts of this clonotype. In DNA, the CDR3 is TGTGCCAGCAGCCCCCGCCTGGGACTAGCGGGGGGGCAACATACGCAGTATTTT. Protein product: CASSPRLGLAGGQHTQYF. The rearrangement uses TRBV3-1 and TRBJ2-3; 16 bases align to TRBD2. The CDR3 length is 18 residues. From germline, CDR1 is LGHDT and CDR2 YNNKEL (reference sequence). The junction had 11 bases not matched to a gene; V was cut back by 4 bases and J by 7 bases.

The chain carries TRBV10-3 and TRBJ2-5, with D perhaps TRBD2 (6 bases). The CDR3 totals 17 residues. CDR1 is ENHRY and CDR2 is SYGVKD in the germline V gene. Trimming removed 0 bases from V and 6 bases from J, with 20 bases in between. The CDR3 is CAISESNGVVGRQTQYF. The CDR3 DNA follows: TGTGCCATCAGTGAGTCGAATGGTGTTGTAGGGAGGCAGACCCAGTACTTC.

There are a few counts of this clonotype. V usage is TRBV20-1 and J usage is TRBJ2-2, with TRBD1 matching 9 bases. The CDR3 sequence is 15 residues long. The junction had 11 bases not matched to a gene; V was cut back by 6 bases and J by 6 bases. Germline values: CDR1 DFQATT, CDR2 SNEGSKA (reference sequence). This CDR3 reads CSATGGTGTAGELFF. CDR3 sequence (DNA): TGCAGTGCCACTGGAGGGACAGGGACCGCCGGGGAGCTGTTTTTT.

The chain employs TRBV20-1 and TRBJ2-7; D gene uncertain. From germline, CDR1 is DFQATT and CDR2 SNEGSKA (reference sequence). The CDR3 has 11 residues. The V and J ends lost 6 bases and 7 bases respectively, with 13 bases between them. CDR3 sequence: CSAVSKWEQYF. In nucleotides, the CDR3 is TGCAGTGCCGTCAGCAAGTGGGAGCAGTACTTC.

The chain employs TRBV4-1 and TRBJ2-5, with a weak D call TRBD2 (6 bases). Germline V gene data show CDR1 as MGHRA and CDR2 as YSYEKL. The CDR3 is made up of 16 amino acids. V was cut by 1 base and J by 5 bases, with 17 bases left in between. CDR3 DNA: TGCGCCAGCAGCCAAGGGGGCGGGATCCCCGGGGAGACCCAGTACTTC. Protein product: CASSQGGGIPGETQYF.

This clonotype showed up just a few times. The rearrangement joins TRBV12-3 or TRBV12-4 to TRBJ1-2; a weak D match, TRBD1 (5 bases). V lost 6 bases and J 0 bases, leaving 11 bases between the germline ends. CDR3 length: 14 amino acids. CDR3 protein: CASSRTSANYGYTF. In DNA, the CDR3 is TGTGCCAGCAGCCGGACATCTGCTAACTATGGCTACACCTTC.

This chain joins TRBV5-6 and TRBJ2-7; 9 positions agree with TRBD1. Looked up from germline, CDR1 is SGHDT and CDR2 is YYEEEE. The junction had 15 bases not matched to a gene; V was cut back by 4 bases and J by 7 bases. This CDR3 has 16 amino acids. The CDR3 region has the DNA TGTGCCAGCAGCGGGAGGACAGGGGAGATCTACTGGGAGCAGTACTTC. Translated: CASSGRTGEIYWEQYF. The full variable domain, with the rest looked up from reference TRBV5-6 and TRBJ2-7, is DAGVTQSPTHLIKTRGQQVTLRCSPKSGHDTVSWYQQALGQGPQFIFQYYEEEERQRGNFPDRFSGHQFPNYSSELNVNALLLGDSALYLCASSGRTGEIYWEQYFGPGTRLTVT.

In this sample, this clonotype turned up a few times. The J gene is TRBJ1-1, the V gene TRBV2, with 8 bases lining up with TRBD1. Germline V lookup: CDR1 SNHLY, CDR2 FYNNEI. The CDR3 runs to 13 residues. Trimming removed 6 bases from V and 5 bases from J; junction bases left unmatched: 5. The CDR3 sequence: CASRDHRGTEAFF. CDR3 nucleotide sequence: TGTGCCAGCAGAGACCACAGGGGGACTGAAGCTTTCTTT.

The chain has TRBV9 and TRBJ1-1, with TRBD1 matching 7 bases. Germline loops: CDR1 SGDLS, CDR2 YYNGEE. This CDR3 has 15 residues. V shed 6 bases, J shed 2 bases, and the junction held 10 bases outside the gene matches. Here the CDR3 DNA reads TGTGCCAGCACCCCGACAGGGTTCGGAAACACTGAAGCTTTCTTT. It specifies CASTPTGFGNTEAFF.

There are a few counts of this clonotype. The chain employs TRBV2 and TRBJ2-7, with 8 bases fitting TRBD1. From germline, CDR1 is SNHLY and CDR2 FYNNEI. The length of the CDR3 is 15 residues. V shed 0 bases, J shed 4 bases, and the junction held 5 bases outside the gene matches. Here the CDR3 DNA reads TGTGCCAGCAGTGAAGCCAGGACAGGGAGGTACGAGCAGTACTTC. The encoded protein is CASSEARTGRYEQYF.

The chain couples TRBV20-1 to TRBJ2-1; TRBD2 matches at 13 bases. Germline V gene sequence: CDR1 DFQATT, CDR2 SNEGSKA (reference sequence). J gave up 8 bases and V 0 bases, and 4 bases lay outside the gene matches. This CDR3 spans 15 amino acids. The CDR3: CSARDRTSGSDEQFF. The CDR3, as DNA: TGCAGTGCTAGAGATAGGACTAGCGGGAGCGATGAGCAGTTCTTC.